This T cell receptor (beta chain) was recovered during a study of cytomegalovirus exposure and HLA in healthy donors. General study findings and limits: Confirmation was obtained in vitro that a few CMV-associated chains are specific for CMV antigens. Cytomegalovirus-associated status was assigned to around 160 TCR beta chains.

To note about this clone: The target antigen is unknown.

Using immunoSEQ multiplex PCR, the repertoire was profiled, and TCRdb retains in-frame clones only, with some absent. The data hold over 200,000 clones, with 70% to 90% observed a single time. The TCR comes from a woman under 30 in good health and CMV-seronegative. Source material: PBMCs.

CDR3 in amino acids: CASTGTGQSYNEQFF. The CDR3 bases are TGTGCCAGCACGGGGACAGGTCAATCCTACAATGAGCAGTTCTTC. V usage is TRBV6-5 and J usage is TRBJ2-1; 8 nucleotides line up with TRBD1. Germline V gives CDR1 MNHEY, CDR2 SVGAGI. The CDR3 totals 15 residues. With V trimmed by 7 bases and J by 1 base, 6 bases remained unmatched.